These 25 T cell receptor beta chains were sequenced from one sample in a study of T-cell memory formation after mild COVID-19. TCRdb fed the 5' RACE reads into MiXCR, producing one record per CDR3 protein. The data hold around 450,000 distinct CDR3 sequences, with 20% observed a single time. The sequenced sample was PBMCs or a T cell subset sorted from them (not recorded which). The receptors shown here come from an adult woman who had mild COVID-19 (a few samples of this study predate the infection). Cell type and time point are not known.

This sequence joins TRBV6-5 and TRBJ1-4, with no clear D. The V end lost 5 bases, the J end lost 3 bases, and 13 bases lay between the germline ends. Germline values: CDR1 MNHEY, CDR2 SVGAGI. The CDR3 sequence is 15 residues long. As DNA, the CDR3 is TGTGCCAGCAGTAATGTAGGGAGATCTAATGAAAAACTGTTTTTT. Translating it yields CASSNVGRSNEKLFF.

Worth noting for this clonotype: Being one base from a much bigger clone, this may be a read error. The rearrangement links TRBV12-3 or TRBV12-4 to TRBJ1-2, with 7 bases lining up with TRBD1. This CDR3 region has 14 residues. V lost 4 bases to trimming and J lost 5 bases; unmatched junction nucleotides: 7. The CDR3 loop reads CASSSKQGRYGYTF. In DNA, the CDR3 is TGTGCCAGCAGTTCTAAACAGGGGAGGTATGGCTACACCTTC.

The chain carries TRBV4-2 and TRBJ2-1, with TRBD2 matching 13 bases. Trimming cost V 4 bases and J 7 bases; bases outside gene matches: 7. The CDR3 has 16 amino acids. Germline V CDR1 and CDR2: LGHNA, YNFKEQ. Here the CDR3 reads CASSLQTSGGMNEQFF. CDR3 DNA: TGTGCCAGCAGCCTTCAGACTAGCGGGGGGATGAATGAGCAGTTCTTC.

This clonotype was counted only a few times. The rearrangement joins TRBV7-9 to TRBJ1-2; no firm D call. Trimming took off 5 bases at V and 6 bases at J, with 16 bases between the two ends. Germline assignment: CDR1 SEHNR and CDR2 FQNEAQ (reference sequence). The CDR3 is 14 residues long. For the CDR3, the DNA is TGTGCCAGCAGCCCGGATATCCGGAGGAATGGCTACACCTTC. Its translation is CASSPDIRRNGYTF.

The chain employs TRBV5-1 and TRBJ2-7; 8 bases line up with TRBD1. Germline V lookup: CDR1 SGHRS, CDR2 YFSETQ. The length of the CDR3 is 14 residues. Trimming took 8 bases from V and 2 from J; bases not matched to a gene: 9. The CDR3 DNA follows: TGCGCCAGTACCCCAGGGGGCAGGACCTACGAGCAGTACTTC. It is translated as CASTPGGRTYEQYF.

This clonotype was seen a handful of times. The gene calls are TRBV19 and TRBJ2-6, with D possibly being TRBD1 or TRBD2 (5 bases each). Trimming cost V 4 bases and J 0 bases, with 10 bases left between them. The germline CDR1 and CDR2 sequences are LNHDA and SQIVND (reference sequence). The CDR3 runs 16 residues. CDR3 sequence reads: CASSRDGSSGANVLTF. DNA of the CDR3: TGTGCCAGTAGTAGGGACGGCAGCTCTGGGGCCAACGTCCTGACTTTC.

This clonotype showed up just a few times. This chain joins TRBV7-9 and TRBJ1-3, with a possible D match to TRBD1 (5 bases). The CDR3 loop spans 13 amino acids. CDR1 and CDR2 (germline): SEHNR, FQNEAQ (reference sequence). Trimming cost V 11 bases and J 0 bases, with 11 bases left between them. The CDR3 loop reads CAYEGTSGNTIYF. CDR3 DNA: TGTGCCTATGAAGGGACCTCTGGAAACACCATATATTTT.

There are a few counts of this clonotype. The J gene is TRBJ2-1, the V gene TRBV12-3 or TRBV12-4; D is undetermined. The CDR3 is made up of 14 amino acids. Trimming cost V 3 bases and J 6 bases, with 12 bases left between them. The CDR3 coding sequence is TGTGCCAGCAGTTTCTTCCCCCCCGGCAATGAGCAGTTCTTC. It yields the protein CASSFFPPGNEQFF.

This clonotype showed up just a few times. V is TRBV7-9 and J is TRBJ1-1; no clear D. Trimming removed 2 bases from V and 1 base from J, with 8 bases in between. CDR3 length: 14 residues. Looked up from germline, CDR1 is SEHNR and CDR2 is FQNEAQ (reference sequence). The CDR3 coding sequence is TGTGCCAGCAGCTTAACGGCGGGGAACACTGAAGCTTTCTTT. Translating it yields CASSLTAGNTEAFF.

This clonotype has only a few counts. The J gene is TRBJ1-3, the V gene TRBV4-1; perhaps TRBD1 as D (5 bases). With 3 bases removed from V and 3 bases from J, the gap between germline ends came to 9 bases. The CDR3 has 14 amino acids. Germline lookup yields CDR1 MGHRA and CDR2 YSYEKL. The DNA for the CDR3 is TGCGCCAGCAGCCACCAGGGCTTTGGAAACACCATATATTTT. It encodes CASSHQGFGNTIYF.

To note about this clonotype: Given a much more abundant clone one base away, this may be a read error. The chain couples TRBV7-3 to TRBJ2-6; unclear D gene. Germline V CDR1 and CDR2: SGHTA, FQGTGA. The CDR3 loop spans 15 amino acids. The CDR3 sequence is CASSLTRSGDNVLTF. CDR3 bases: TGTGCCAGCAGCCTCACCCGGTCTGGGGACAACGTCCTGACTTTC.

J is TRBJ1-6 and V is TRBV9; 7 bases agree with TRBD1. The V and J ends lost 0 bases and 10 bases, in that order; junction bases with no gene match: 16. Germline V gene sequence: CDR1 SGDLS, CDR2 YYNGEE. The CDR3 is 18 amino acids. The CDR3 here is CASSVGDSSTGVRSPLHF. CDR3 bases: TGTGCCAGCAGCGTAGGGGACAGCTCAACAGGGGTAAGGTCACCCCTCCACTTT.

This chain joins TRBV19 and TRBJ2-3, with TRBD2 matching 9 bases. V lost 5 bases and J lost 7; bases outside the gene matches: 13. The CDR3 has 16 residues. The germline V gene encodes CDR1 LNHDA and CDR2 SQIVND (reference sequence). CDR3 sequence reads: CASSGGTSSSLHTQYF. In DNA, the CDR3 is TGTGCCAGTAGTGGGGGGACTAGCTCCTCCCTACATACGCAGTATTTT.

This clonotype was found a few times. The chain uses TRBV9 and TRBJ2-1, with D perhaps matching TRBD2 (7 bases). This CDR3 has 16 amino acids. Germline V lookup: CDR1 SGDLS, CDR2 YYNGEE. Trimming removed 0 bases at V and 4 bases at J, with 14 bases between. The CDR3 sequence: CASSVGAGAQYNEQFF. The CDR3 DNA sequence: TGTGCCAGCAGCGTAGGGGCGGGGGCCCAATACAATGAGCAGTTCTTC.

V and J are TRBV7-9 and TRBJ1-2, with 9 bases fitting TRBD1. This CDR3 is built from 15 residues. In germline, CDR1 is SEHNR, CDR2 FQNEAQ (reference sequence). V lost 5 bases and J lost 9; bases outside the gene matches: 13. CDR3 sequence reads: CASSASGQGGDSYTF. The CDR3 DNA is TGTGCCAGCAGCGCATCGGGACAGGGCGGCGATAGCTACACCTTC. Together with reference TRBV7-9 and TRBJ1-2, the CDR3 gives the full variable domain: DTGVSQNPRHKITKRGQNVTFRCDPISEHNRLYWYRQTLGQGPEFLTYFQNEAQLEKSRLLSDRFSAERPKGSFSTLEIQRTEQGDSAMYLCASSASGQGGDSYTFGSGTRLTVV.

The table lists this clonotype with a few counts. The J gene is TRBJ2-4, the V gene TRBV20-1; 8 bases map to TRBD1. The CDR3 covers 16 residues. The junction had 13 bases not matched to a gene; V was cut back by 3 bases and J by 6 bases. Germline values: CDR1 DFQATT, CDR2 SNEGSKA (reference sequence). CDR3 region: CSARGDRGGSVNIQYF. For the CDR3, the DNA is TGCAGTGCTAGGGGAGACAGGGGAGGATCGGTAAACATTCAGTACTTC.

This chain joins TRBV7-9 and TRBJ1-3; D is ambiguous. Between the trimmed V and J ends, which lost 1 base and 8 bases, there was a span of 12 bases. The CDR3 spans 14 residues. Per germline, CDR1 SEHNR and CDR2 FQNEAQ (reference sequence). CDR3 loop: CASSLGARVHTIYF. For the CDR3, the DNA is TGTGCCAGCAGCTTAGGTGCCCGGGTTCACACCATATATTTT.

The V and J genes are TRBV4-1 and TRBJ2-2, with D possibly matching TRBD1 (5 bases). There are 16 residues in the CDR3. Germline V lookup: CDR1 MGHRA, CDR2 YSYEKL. Trimming removed 4 bases from V and 3 bases from J, with 15 bases in between. The CDR3 loop is CASSPEQSRDTGELFF. Written as DNA, the CDR3 is TGCGCCAGCAGCCCCGAACAAAGCAGGGACACCGGGGAGCTGTTTTTT.

The chain uses TRBV7-9 and TRBJ2-3, with D unresolved. The CDR3 runs 14 residues. Germline values: CDR1 SEHNR, CDR2 FQNEAQ (reference sequence). V dropped 3 bases and J dropped 2 bases, with 9 bases sitting between them. CDR3 in DNA: TGTGCCAGCAGCTTTCCCTCAAACACAGATACGCAGTATTTT. Amino acids: CASSFPSNTDTQYF.

The V gene is TRBV24-1, the J gene TRBJ2-7, with TRBD2 identical over 12 bases. The CDR3 is 16 residues long. Germline V lookup: CDR1 KGHDR, CDR2 SFDVKD. J lost 1 base, V lost 4 bases, and 4 bases had no gene match. The CDR3 nucleotides read TGTGCCACCAGTGACGCCACTAGCGGGAGGTCCTACGAGCAGTACTTC. Its protein product is CATSDATSGRSYEQYF.

The genes are TRBV7-2 and TRBJ2-1, with 11 bases fitting TRBD1. The V gene end was trimmed by 0 bases and the J gene end by 2 bases; junction bases not matched to a gene: 3. Germline CDR1 and CDR2: SGHTA and FQGNSA. The CDR3 runs to 17 residues. The CDR3 spells CASSLAKDRGPYNEQFF. CDR3 in DNA: TGTGCCAGCAGCTTAGCGAAGGACAGGGGGCCCTACAATGAGCAGTTCTTC. The complete variable domain, with remaining parts taken from reference TRBV7-2 and TRBJ2-1, reads GAGVSQSPSNKVTEKGKDVELRCDPISGHTALYWYRQSLGQGLEFLIYFQGNSAPDKSGLPSDRFSAERTGGSVSTLTIQRTQQEDSAVYLCASSLAKDRGPYNEQFFGPGTRLTVL.

The rearrangement joins TRBV20-1 to TRBJ2-1; 8 nucleotides agree with TRBD2. The CDR3 is 16 residues long. The trim removed 6 bases at V and 4 bases at J, leaving 14 bases unmatched. From germline, CDR1 is DFQATT and CDR2 SNEGSKA (reference sequence). This chain's CDR3 is CSAAGAGGPRYNEQFF. CDR3 nucleotides: TGCAGTGCCGCAGGGGCGGGAGGCCCTAGGTACAATGAGCAGTTCTTC.

This chain joins TRBV4-3 and TRBJ2-2; no clear D. The CDR3 covers 15 residues. Germline CDR1 and CDR2: LGHNA and YSLEER. Trimming stripped 0 bases from V and 2 bases from J, with 7 bases between. DNA of the CDR3: TGCGCCAGCAGCCAAGATCAAGGCAACACCGGGGAGCTGTTTTTT. Its translation: CASSQDQGNTGELFF.

This chain connects TRBV5-1 to TRBJ2-1, with no clear D. Germline V lookup: CDR1 SGHRS, CDR2 YFSETQ. V lost 0 bases, J lost 8 bases, and 12 bases lay in between. The CDR3 consists of 14 residues. This chain's CDR3 is CASSLGMVGHEQFF. The DNA for the CDR3 is TGCGCCAGCAGCTTGGGAATGGTTGGGCATGAGCAGTTCTTC.

There are a few counts of this clonotype. The CDR3 region is CASSLVVLANNEQFF. CDR3 coding DNA: TGTGCCAGCAGCTTAGTCGTACTAGCAAACAATGAGCAGTTCTTC. This rearrangement joins TRBV7-9 to TRBJ2-1, with a possible D match to TRBD2 (6 bases). Germline V gene sequence: CDR1 SEHNR, CDR2 FQNEAQ (reference sequence). Trimming removed 1 base at V and 5 bases at J, with 12 bases between. The CDR3 runs to 15 residues.